This T cell receptor beta chain was documented in a study of cytomegalovirus exposure and HLA in healthy donors. Germline CDR1 SGHAT, CDR2 FQDESV (reference sequence). CDR3 length equals 17 residues. Trimming took 5 bases from V and 3 from J; bases not matched to a gene: 4. Assay: immunoSEQ multiplex PCR; the TCRdb copy retains only in-frame clones and omits some. This table has some 160,000 clones, approximately 90% appearing once. The origin of this receptor is a man younger than 35 in good health and CMV-seronegative. The chain is built from TRBV11-1 and TRBJ2-2; TRBD2 agrees at 15 bases. The material sequenced was PBMCs. The CDR3 DNA reads TGTGCCAGCAGCCGGACTAGCGGGAGGGCCTACACCGGGGAGCTGTTTTTT. It yields the protein CASSRTSGRAYTGELFF.